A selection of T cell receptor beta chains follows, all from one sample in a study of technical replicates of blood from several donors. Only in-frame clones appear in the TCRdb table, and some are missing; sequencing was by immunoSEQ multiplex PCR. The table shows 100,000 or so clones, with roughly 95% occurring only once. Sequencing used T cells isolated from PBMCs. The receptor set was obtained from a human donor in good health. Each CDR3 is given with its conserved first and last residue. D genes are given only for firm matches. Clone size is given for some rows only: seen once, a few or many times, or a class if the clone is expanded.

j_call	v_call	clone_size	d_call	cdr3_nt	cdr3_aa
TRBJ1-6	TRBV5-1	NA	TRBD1	TGCGCCAGCAGCTTGGAGCCTAGTGGGACAGGGAATAATTCACCCCTCCACTTT	CASSLEPSGTGNNSPLHF
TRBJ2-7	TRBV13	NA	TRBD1	TGTGCCAGCAGCTTAGATCAGTTGGTTAGGTTGGGACAGAACTCTTCCTACGAGCAGTACTTC	CASSLDQLVRLGQNSSYEQYF
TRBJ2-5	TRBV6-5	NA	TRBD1	TGTGCCAGCAGTTACTGGGACAGCAAAGAGACCCAGTACTTC	CASSYWDSKETQYF
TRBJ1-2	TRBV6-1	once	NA	TGTGCCAGCAGTGCAAGCCCAGGGGTCATGGACGATGGCTACACCTTC	CASSASPGVMDDGYTF
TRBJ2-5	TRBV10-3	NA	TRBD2	TGTGCCATCAGTGGAGAGCGGGAGGGCCCGGAGACCCAGTACTTC	CAISGEREGPETQYF
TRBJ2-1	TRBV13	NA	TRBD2	TGTGCCAGCAGCTCCCGGACTAGCGGGGGATTATATGAGCAGTTCTTC	CASSSRTSGGLYEQFF
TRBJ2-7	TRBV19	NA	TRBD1	TGTGCCAGTAGTATTCAGACAGGGAGCAGCGCCTACGAGCAGTACTTC	CASSIQTGSSAYEQYF
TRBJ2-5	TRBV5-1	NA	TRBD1	TGCGCCAGCAGTAGGGCACCGGGACAGGGTGGGGTCGCGACCCAGTACTTC	CASSRAPGQGGVATQYF
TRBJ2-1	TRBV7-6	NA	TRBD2	TGTGCCAGCAGCTCTAATAGCGGGAGCTATGAGCAGTTCTTC	CASSSNSGSYEQFF
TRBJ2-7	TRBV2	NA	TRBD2	TGTGCCAGCAGTGAGGTCGGTAGCGGGAGTCCCGTCTACGAGCAGTACTTC	CASSEVGSGSPVYEQYF
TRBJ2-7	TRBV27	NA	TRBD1	TGTGCCAGCAGTCGACGGACAGGGGGCTACGAGCAGTACTTC	CASSRRTGGYEQYF
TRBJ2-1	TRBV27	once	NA	TGTGCCAGCAGCCGAACTTACAGGGGGGGTTACTTCTTC	CASSRTYRGGYFF
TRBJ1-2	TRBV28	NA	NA	TGTGCCAGCAAGTCGGGGGGGCCTTACTATGGCTACACCTTC	CASKSGGPYYGYTF
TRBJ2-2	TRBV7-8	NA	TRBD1	TGTGCCAGCAGCGACCGGGACAGGGGGTCAGTGGTCGGGGAGCTGTTTTTT	CASSDRDRGSVVGELFF
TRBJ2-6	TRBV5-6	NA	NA	TGTGCCAGCGGCAGGATCTCTGGGGCCAACGTCCTGACTTTC	CASGRISGANVLTF
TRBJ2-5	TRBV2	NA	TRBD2	TGTGCCAGCAGTTCTTTCGGACTAGCAGGTCAAGAGACCCAGTACTTC	CASSSFGLAGQETQYF
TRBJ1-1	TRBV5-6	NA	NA	TGTGCCAGCAGCTTCGCGCAGGCCGCTACGACGGCTTTCTTT	CASSFAQAATTAFF
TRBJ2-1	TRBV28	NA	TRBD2	TGTGCCAGCCTCGCGGGAGTGGGTGAGCAGTTCTTC	CASLAGVGEQFF
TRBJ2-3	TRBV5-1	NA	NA	TGCGCCAGCAGCTTGCTTCCAGCAGATACGCAGTATTTT	CASSLLPADTQYF
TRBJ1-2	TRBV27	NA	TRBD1	TGTGCCAGCAGTTCGACAGGGGGCAGGTTGGGCTACACCTTC	CASSSTGGRLGYTF
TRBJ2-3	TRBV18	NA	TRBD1	TGTGCCAGCTCACCCCCTAGGGACAGCCGACGCACAGATACGCAGTATTTT	CASSPPRDSRRTDTQYF
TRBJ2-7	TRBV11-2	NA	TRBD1	TGTGCCAGCAGCTCTTCCGGGACAGGGATCCGATACGAGCAGTACTTC	CASSSSGTGIRYEQYF
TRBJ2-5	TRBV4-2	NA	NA	TGTGCCAGCAGCCAAGCGTGGGAGCCGACCCAGTACTTC	CASSQAWEPTQYF
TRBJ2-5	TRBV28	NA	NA	TGTGCCAGCAGTTTAGGGGGAGGCCAAGAGACCCAGTACTTC	CASSLGGGQETQYF
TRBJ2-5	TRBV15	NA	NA	TGTGCCACCAGCGGATGGCGGTTCCAAGAGACCCAGTACTTC	CATSGWRFQETQYF
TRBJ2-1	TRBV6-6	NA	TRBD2	TGTGCCAGCAGTCAGGGACTAGCGGGAGTAGGGGAGCAGTTCTTC	CASSQGLAGVGEQFF
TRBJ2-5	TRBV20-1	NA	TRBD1	TGCAGTGCTCGGACAGGGGAGACCCAGTACTTC	CSARTGETQYF
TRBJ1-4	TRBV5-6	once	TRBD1	TGTGCCAGCAGCTTGGGGGGACAGGGACTACACCCTGAAAAACTGTTTTTT	CASSLGGQGLHPEKLFF
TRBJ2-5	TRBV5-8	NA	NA	TGTGCCAGCAGCTTGGTGGAGGCTGCCCAGTACTTC	CASSLVEAAQYF
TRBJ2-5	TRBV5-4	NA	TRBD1	TGTGCCAGCAGCTTGACAGGGGGTATAACCCAAGAGACCCAGTACTTC	CASSLTGGITQETQYF
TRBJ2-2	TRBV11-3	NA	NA	TGTGCCAGCAGCTTAGCCCCCCAGGGTACCGGGGAGCTGTTTTTT	CASSLAPQGTGELFF
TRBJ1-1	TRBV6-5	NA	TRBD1	TGTGCCAGCAGTTACGGGGGACAGGGCAGGGGTGAAGCTTTCTTT	CASSYGGQGRGEAFF
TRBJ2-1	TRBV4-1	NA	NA	TGCGCCAGCAGCCCTCGAGGGTATGAGCAGTTCTTC	CASSPRGYEQFF
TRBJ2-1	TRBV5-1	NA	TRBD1	TGCGCCAGCGGGGACAGGAGCTCCTACAATGAGCAGTTCTTC	CASGDRSSYNEQFF
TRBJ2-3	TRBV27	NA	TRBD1	TGTGCCAGCAGTTCCTACTGGGGACAGAACACAGATACGCAGTATTTT	CASSSYWGQNTDTQYF
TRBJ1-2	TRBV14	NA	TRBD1	TGTGCCAGCAGCCAACGACAGGGCATAACCCGTGGCTACACCTTC	CASSQRQGITRGYTF
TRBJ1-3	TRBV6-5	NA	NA	TGTGCCAGCATCGACAGGCGCCTCTCTGGAAACACCATATATTTT	CASIDRRLSGNTIYF
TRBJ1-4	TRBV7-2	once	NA	TGTGCCAGCAGCTTATACAGGGCGGCTAATGAAAAACTGTTTTTT	CASSLYRAANEKLFF